Below, 7 T cell receptor beta chains from the same sample are listed, as sequenced in a study of blood T cell repertoires in COVID-19. The protocol was immunoSEQ multiplex PCR, while the TCRdb copy is restricted to in-frame clones and leaves out a portion. The sample contains around 100,000 clones, roughly nine tenths of which appear only once. The sequencing sample was made of peripheral blood. Receptors originate from a man between 60 and 70 years old with acute or convalescent COVID-19.

V and J are TRBV2 and TRBJ2-1, with no clear D. Germline loops: CDR1 SNHLY, CDR2 FYNNEI. This CDR3 is 14 amino acids long. With 10 bases removed from V and 0 bases from J, the gap between germline ends came to 13 bases. For the CDR3, the DNA is TGTGCCATTACGACTTTATCCTCCTACAATGAGCAGTTCTTC. This sequence encodes CAITTLSSYNEQFF.

V usage is TRBV28 and J usage is TRBJ2-7, with TRBD2 matching over 7 bases. CDR1 and CDR2 from the germline V gene are MDHEN and SYDVKM. This CDR3 region has 13 residues. J was trimmed by 4 bases and V by 5 bases; bases with no gene match: 5. The CDR3 loop reads CASSRAGSYEQYF. As DNA, the CDR3 is TGTGCCAGCAGTCGAGCGGGATCATACGAGCAGTACTTC.

This chain connects TRBV3-1 (or the pseudogene TRBV3-2) to TRBJ2-6; 8 nucleotides align to TRBD1. CDR3 size: 14 residues. Germline CDR1 is LGHDT and CDR2 is YNNKEL (reference sequence). V was clipped by 1 base and J by 8 bases; unmatched bases: 1. This CDR3 reads CASSQGDRSNVLTF. In nucleotides, the CDR3 is TGTGCCAGCAGCCAAGGGGACAGGTCCAACGTCCTGACTTTC.

The V gene is TRBV5-1, the J gene TRBJ2-7; 7 positions agree with TRBD1. The CDR3 has 13 residues. CDR1 and CDR2 from the germline V gene are SGHRS and YFSETQ. Unmatched junction bases numbered 3, after V lost 5 bases and J lost 1 base. CDR3 in amino acids: CASRLTGSYEQYF. CDR3 DNA: TGCGCCAGCAGGCTGACAGGGTCCTACGAGCAGTACTTC.

The genes are TRBV6-2 or TRBV6-3 and TRBJ1-1, with no clear D. Trimming shortened V by 4 bases and J by 1 base, and 7 bases separated the two germline ends. Germline V CDR1 and CDR2: MNHEY, SVGEGT. The CDR3 loop spans 13 amino acids. CDR3 coding DNA: TGTGCCAGCAGTTCCCGAGGGAACACTGAAGCTTTCTTT. It specifies CASSSRGNTEAFF.

CDR3 amino acids: CAWSRTSSGANVLTF. DNA of the CDR3: TGTGCCTGGAGTCGTACTAGCTCTGGGGCCAACGTCCTGACTTTC. The chain recombines TRBV30 with TRBJ2-6; possibly TRBD2 for D (5 bases). Trimming pared 2 bases from V and 0 bases from J, leaving 8 bases between. The CDR3 is made up of 15 amino acids. Germline loops: CDR1 GTSNPN, CDR2 SVGIG (reference sequence).

The chain joins TRBV28 to TRBJ1-4, with 11 nucleotides matching TRBD1. The CDR3 extends over 16 amino acids. Germline-derived CDR1 and CDR2 are MDHEN and SYDVKM. With 3 bases clipped from V and 8 bases from J, the junction kept 8 bases outside the gene matches. CDR3 nucleotide sequence: TGTGCCAGCAGTTTTGACAAGGGACAGGGGGACGAAAAACTGTTTTTT. Amino acids: CASSFDKGQGDEKLFF.